Below, one T cell receptor (beta chain) is given with its context. This record comes from a study of blood T cell repertoires in COVID-19. Assay: immunoSEQ multiplex PCR; the TCRdb copy retains only in-frame clones and omits some. The table shows approximately 59,000 clones, with approximately 81% occurring only once. The sample taken for sequencing was peripheral blood. The source is a middle-aged man with active COVID-19.

This chain's CDR3 is CASSIRSRWIDSPLHF. The CDR3 DNA is TGTGCCAGTAGTATAAGGTCGCGGTGGATCGATTCACCCCTCCACTTT. This sequence joins TRBV19 and TRBJ1-6; no clear D gene. In germline, CDR1 is LNHDA, CDR2 SQIVND (reference sequence). V was cut by 2 bases and J by 8 bases, with 16 bases left in between. The CDR3 is 16 residues long.